The rows below give T cell receptor beta chains drawn from one sample of a study of cytomegalovirus exposure and HLA in healthy donors. Profiling relied on immunoSEQ multiplex PCR, and the TCRdb table lists in-frame clones only, not all of them. The repertoire holds about 130,000 clones, with 75% to 90% as singletons. The sample was PBMCs. All receptors come from a woman aged 25 to 39 in good health and CMV-seropositive. CDR3s include the opening cysteine and the closing phenylalanine or tryptophan. D genes are given only for firm matches. Clone sizes are given selectively: once, few, many, or a class where the clone is expanded.

>-|TRBV11-3|TRBD2|TRBJ2-1
TGTGCCAGCAGCTCTCGGGAGGGGGGGGAGCAGTTCTTC
CASSSREGGEQFF
>-|TRBV9|-|TRBJ1-5
TGTGCCAGCAGCGTAGAGCCAGGGGATACCTATAGCAATCAGCCCCAGCATTTT
CASSVEPGDTYSNQPQHF
>once|TRBV6-5|TRBD2|TRBJ2-1
TGTGCCAGCAGGCTTAAGGGACTACCTCACAATGAGCAGTTCTTC
CASRLKGLPHNEQFF
>-|TRBV7-2|TRBD2|TRBJ2-2
TGTGCCAGCAGCGCACAGTCGGGGGGGCCAGCCGGGGAGCTGTTTTTT
CASSAQSGGPAGELFF
>-|TRBV12-5|-|TRBJ2-5
TGTGCTAGTGGTTTGGTACGGGATGGTGAGTTGTACCAAGAGACCCAGTACTTC
CASGLVRDGELYQETQYF
>-|TRBV4-1|-|TRBJ2-5
TGCGCCAGCAGCCAAGATGGTAAAACAGTTGAGACCCAGTACTTC
CASSQDGKTVETQYF
>-|TRBV27|TRBD2|TRBJ2-3
TGTGCCAGCAGGGTCCTAGCGGGCACCACAGATACGCAGTATTTT
CASRVLAGTTDTQYF
>-|TRBV5-5|TRBD1|TRBJ1-1
TGTGCCAGCAGCTTGACAGGACAGGGGAGCACTGAAGCTTTCTTT
CASSLTGQGSTEAFF
>-|TRBV5-1|TRBD2|TRBJ2-3
TGCGCCAGCAGCTTGCGAGGACTAGCGGAGAGGGGCGCAGATACGCAGTATTTT
CASSLRGLAERGADTQYF
>-|TRBV25-1|-|TRBJ2-7
TGTGCCAGCAGTGATGTCTCGACGGGAACCTACGAGCAGTACTTC
CASSDVSTGTYEQYF
>-|TRBV29-1|TRBD1|TRBJ2-7
TGCAGCGTGGGGACAGGGACGAACGAGCAGTACTTC
CSVGTGTNEQYF
>-|TRBV4-1|TRBD1|TRBJ1-1
TGCGCCAGCAGCCAAGTCGAGGGGGCCACTGAAGCTTTCTTT
CASSQVEGATEAFF
>-|TRBV2|-|TRBJ1-3
TGTGCCAGCGGTGGGGCAGGGGAAGCTGGAAACACCATATATTTT
CASGGAGEAGNTIYF
>-|TRBV5-1|-|TRBJ1-1
TGCGCCAGCAGCTTGGAGGCGGGTTCAACTGAAGCTTTCTTT
CASSLEAGSTEAFF
>once|TRBV6-1|-|TRBJ2-7
TGTGCCAGCAGTGGCGAGGAGGGTCCTAATTTCTACGAGCAGTACTTC
CASSGEEGPNFYEQYF
>-|TRBV7-9|-|TRBJ2-5
TGTGCCAGCAGCTTAGATTTGGGGCAGCCCCAAGAGACCCAGTACTTC
CASSLDLGQPQETQYF
>-|TRBV2|-|TRBJ2-5
TGTGCCAGCAGTAGACCCGGGGGACAAGAGACCCAGTACTTC
CASSRPGGQETQYF
>-|TRBV6-6|-|TRBJ2-7
TGTGCCAGCAGCCGGGACCCCAGGAGGGGCTACGAGCAGTACTTC
CASSRDPRRGYEQYF
>-|TRBV9|-|TRBJ2-1
TGTGCCAGCAGCGTAGCTTCAGGACAACAACAAAGATACAATGAGCAGTTCTTC
CASSVASGQQQRYNEQFF
>-|TRBV29-1|TRBD1|TRBJ2-7
TGCAGCGTTGAAGGGCAGGGGGCCTACGAGCAGTACTTC
CSVEGQGAYEQYF
>-|TRBV18|-|TRBJ2-2
TGTGCCAGCTCACCACGGGCCAGGGGTAACACCGGGGAGCTGTTTTTT
CASSPRARGNTGELFF
>-|TRBV29-1|TRBD1|TRBJ2-7
TGCAGCGTTGAGGCGGACGGGGACAGCGCGTACGAGCAGTACTTC
CSVEADGDSAYEQYF
>-|TRBV6-5|TRBD1|TRBJ2-3
TGTGCCAGCAGTTCCAGGGGGCTACTACCCACAGATACGCAGTATTTT
CASSSRGLLPTDTQYF
>-|TRBV7-3|TRBD1|TRBJ2-7
TGTGCCAGCAGCTTATTCGGGACAGGGACCTACGAGCAGTACTTC
CASSLFGTGTYEQYF
>-|TRBV2|-|TRBJ1-2
TGTGCCAGCAGTGACTGGGACTCTTGGCATGGCTACACCTTC
CASSDWDSWHGYTF
>-|TRBV9|TRBD1|TRBJ2-5
TGTGCCAGCAGCGTAGAGGACAGGGTTTTCCGGGAGACCCAGTACTTC
CASSVEDRVFRETQYF
>-|TRBV14|TRBD1|TRBJ1-4
TGTGCCAGCAGCTTAACTACAGGGGGAGGCGAAAAACTGTTTTTT
CASSLTTGGGEKLFF
>-|TRBV28|-|TRBJ2-7
TGTGCCACCTCCCAGCGACGAGGGATCCTCTACGAGCAGTACTTC
CATSQRRGILYEQYF
>once|TRBV2|-|TRBJ1-6
TGTGCCGAGTCCGAGGGGGGGGATAGTTCACCCCTCCACTTT
CAESEGGDSSPLHF
>-|TRBV28|TRBD1|TRBJ1-5
TGTGCCAGCACCTTCGGAGGAAGGACAGGGGATTTTAGCAATCAGCCCCAGCATTTT
CASTFGGRTGDFSNQPQHF
>-|TRBV5-1|-|TRBJ2-2
TGCGCCAGCAGCCTCCAATTAATGACTAGTGAGGCCGGGGAGCTGTTTTTT
CASSLQLMTSEAGELFF
>-|TRBV2|-|TRBJ1-5
TGTGCCAGCAGTGAACGGCAGGTTGGCAATCAGCCCCAGCATTTT
CASSERQVGNQPQHF
>-|TRBV19|TRBD1|TRBJ1-2
TGTGCCAGCACGGACAGGGGGCACTATGGCTACACCTTC
CASTDRGHYGYTF
>-|TRBV7-2|TRBD1|TRBJ2-5
TGTGCCAGCAGCTCCGACAGGGGATCGGAGACCCAGTACTTC
CASSSDRGSETQYF
>-|TRBV27|TRBD1|TRBJ2-1
TGTGCCAGCAGTCTCGGACAGGCCAATTACAATGAGCAGTTCTTC
CASSLGQANYNEQFF
>-|TRBV25-1|-|TRBJ2-3
TGTGCCAGCAGCACTACAGGGTCTGATACGCAGTATTTT
CASSTTGSDTQYF
>-|TRBV28|-|TRBJ1-2
TGTGCCAGCACCAACCAGCGGGGGGCGCCGGACTATGGCTACACCTTC
CASTNQRGAPDYGYTF
>-|TRBV9|TRBD2|TRBJ2-1
TGTGCCAGCAGCCCTAGCGGGAGGGCGGATGAGCAGTTCTTC
CASSPSGRADEQFF
>-|TRBV20-1|-|TRBJ2-7
TGCAGTGCTAAGACTCCCCTAAGGCAGTACTTC
CSAKTPLRQYF
>-|TRBV7-2|-|TRBJ2-1
TGTGCCAGCAGGGCCGGGACTGACTCCTACAATGAGCAGTTCTTC
CASRAGTDSYNEQFF
>-|TRBV5-1|-|TRBJ2-5
TGCGCCAGCAGTTTCGGGGTAGGAGAGACCCAGTACTTC
CASSFGVGETQYF
>-|TRBV28|-|TRBJ1-6
TGTGCCAGCGCCAGGGGCGGTAATTCACCCCTCCACTTT
CASARGGNSPLHF
>-|TRBV5-4|-|TRBJ2-7
TGTGCCAGCAGCTTGCATGGCAGAGGCTACGAGCAGTACTTC
CASSLHGRGYEQYF
>-|TRBV6-1|TRBD2|TRBJ2-1
TGTGCCAGCAACCGAGAGGGACTAGCTGGAAATGAGCAGTTCTTC
CASNREGLAGNEQFF
>-|TRBV5-4|TRBD1|TRBJ1-2
TGTGCCAGCAGCTTGGGGACAGGAACGGCTAACTATGGCTACACCTTC
CASSLGTGTANYGYTF
>-|TRBV6-1|-|TRBJ1-5
TGTGCCAGCAGTGAAGGGAGGGGCGGACAGCCCCAGCATTTT
CASSEGRGGQPQHF
>-|TRBV5-5|-|TRBJ2-1
TGTGCCAGCAGCCCCCGGAATGAGCAGTTCTTC
CASSPRNEQFF
>-|TRBV5-4|-|TRBJ2-3
TGTGCCAGCAGCCCCGTGGCTAGCGAAGTCACAGATACGCAGTATTTT
CASSPVASEVTDTQYF
>-|TRBV6-5|TRBD1|TRBJ1-2
TGTGCCACCCGACAGGGTGGCTACACCTTC
CATRQGGYTF